These 2 T cell receptor beta chains were all obtained from the same sample, sequenced in a study of CD8 T cells in ankylosing spondylitis. MiXCR, applied by TCRdb to the 5' RACE reads, yields one record per CDR3 protein. The sample shows approximately 140,000 distinct CDR3 sequences, 40% to 50% of them seen only once. Sequencing was performed on synovial fluid, either unsorted or a sorted T cell fraction (not recorded which). All receptors come from a male donor with ankylosing spondylitis.

V is TRBV30 and J is TRBJ1-2; TRBD1 is a possible D gene (6 bases). Germline lookup yields CDR1 GTSNPN and CDR2 SVGIG (reference sequence). There are 17 residues in the CDR3. Trimming shortened V by 2 bases and J by 1 base, and 20 bases separated the two germline ends. As DNA, the CDR3 is TGTGCCTGGAGTATGTCCGCTGGGCACAGGGTTAACTATGGCTACACCTTC. Protein product: CAWSMSAGHRVNYGYTF.

This chain connects TRBV6-6 to TRBJ1-2; D perhaps matches TRBD1 (6 bases). This CDR3 has 13 amino acids. V dropped 4 bases and J dropped 3 bases, with 9 bases sitting between them. CDR1 and CDR2 (germline): MNHNY, SVGAGI (reference sequence). CDR3 bases: TGTGCCAGCAGTTCTACAGGGCACTATGGCTACACCTTC. Translating it yields CASSSTGHYGYTF.